The present T cell receptor beta chain was sequenced within a study of cytotoxic CD8 clonotypes in ibrutinib-treated CLL. Study results and caveats: Clonality climbed at ibrutinib response, then dropped toward baseline at progression. Investigators sampled sustained-remission and progressing patients at differing times.

Sequencing was designed to attain a depth spanning 1 in 200,000 to 1 in 1 million T cells. This table comes from immunoSEQ multiplex PCR, and its TCRdb copy is limited to in-frame clones, with some not included. The table lists about 140,000 clones, approximately 80% of them singletons. This CDR3 has 15 residues. Germline loops: CDR1 GTSNPN, CDR2 SVGIG (reference sequence). With V trimmed by 2 bases and J by 6 bases, 9 bases remained unmatched. To note about this clone: Its antigen remains unidentified.

The rearrangement uses TRBV30 and TRBJ2-1, with TRBD1 matching over 8 bases. The sample in question was PBMCs, obtained after 36 months of ibrutinib treatment. This receptor was identified in a human donor with chronic lymphocytic leukemia. CDR3 amino acids: CAWSTDRDEANEQFF. In DNA form, the CDR3 reads TGTGCCTGGAGTACGGACAGGGATGAGGCCAATGAGCAGTTCTTC.